This is a list of T cell receptor beta chains from one sample in a study of cytomegalovirus exposure and HLA in healthy donors. Assay used: immunoSEQ multiplex PCR; TCRdb lists only in-frame clones, some missing. The sample lists tens of thousands of clones, around 80% occurring once. The specimen sequenced was PBMCs. These receptors all come from a man younger than 30 in good health and CMV-seronegative. The CDR3 runs from the conserved cysteine through the conserved F or W. Fields, in order: V gene, clone size, J gene, D gene, CDR3 DNA, CDR3 protein. A D gene is named only where the DNA matches it firmly. The listing skips clone size in some rows; elsewhere it reads once, few, many or a size class.

TRBV25-1	-	TRBJ1-1	-	TGTGCCAGCAGACCGGGGCTGGGGGGCACTGAAGCTTTCTTT	CASRPGLGGTEAFF
TRBV10-2	-	TRBJ1-5	-	TGCGCCAGCAGTGAGCTTTGGGGCCCCAGCAATCAGCCCCAGCATTTT	CASSELWGPSNQPQHF
TRBV28	-	TRBJ2-2	TRBD2	TGTGCCAGCAGACTAGCGGGGGGTTACACCGGGGAGCTGTTTTTT	CASRLAGGYTGELFF
TRBV27	-	TRBJ1-6	TRBD1	TGTGCCAGCAGTGCGGACAGGGGTAGTTCACCCCTCCACTTT	CASSADRGSSPLHF
TRBV4-3	few	TRBJ2-7	-	TGCGCCAGCAGCCAAGCTCTGGGGGAGGCCTACGAGCAGTACTTC	CASSQALGEAYEQYF
TRBV5-1	-	TRBJ2-7	TRBD2	TGCGCCAGCAGCGTCGGGGGGGACGTTCGGGAGCAGTACTTC	CASSVGGDVREQYF
TRBV15	-	TRBJ1-5	-	TGTGCCACCAGCAGAGACTCGATAGAGGGTTATCAGCCCCAGCATTTT	CATSRDSIEGYQPQHF
TRBV6-5	-	TRBJ2-7	TRBD1	TGTGCCAGCAGGCTTGGGACAGGAGCTTACGAGCAGTACTTC	CASRLGTGAYEQYF
TRBV7-9	once	TRBJ1-5	TRBD1	TGTGCCAGCAGCCCAGACAGGGGAGGTTTACAGCCCCAGCATTTT	CASSPDRGGLQPQHF
TRBV6-4	many	TRBJ2-7	-	TGTGCCAGCAGTGAGAAGGGGCCCACCTACGAGCAGTACTTC	CASSEKGPTYEQYF
TRBV6-1	few	TRBJ1-1	-	TGTGCCAGCAGTGAATGGGGCCGCGAAGCTTTCTTT	CASSEWGREAFF
TRBV21-1	-	TRBJ1-4	-	TGTGCCAGCAGCAAAAAGCGGGCAGAACCTAATGAAAAACTGTTTTTT	CASSKKRAEPNEKLFF
TRBV10-3	-	TRBJ2-7	-	TGTGCCATCAGTGAGCCGAACTCCCATTACACGACCCACCCGGAGGAGTCCTACGAGCAGTACTTC	CAISEPNSHYTTHPEESYEQYF
TRBV6-5	-	TRBJ1-1	-	TGTGCCAGCAGGTGGACAGTCCTCGGGACTGAAGCTTTCTTT	CASRWTVLGTEAFF
TRBV7-9	-	TRBJ1-1	TRBD1	TGTGCCAGCAGCTCGTTAGGGACAGGGGGCTCAACGAACACTGAAGCTTTCTTT	CASSSLGTGGSTNTEAFF
TRBV9	-	TRBJ2-1	TRBD1	TGTGCCAGCAGCGTAAAATTAGGGACCGGGACAGGGTACAATGAGCAGTTCTTC	CASSVKLGTGTGYNEQFF
TRBV4-2	-	TRBJ1-3	-	TGTGCCAGCAGTCGGGACATCCCTGGAAACACCATATATTTT	CASSRDIPGNTIYF
TRBV5-4	once	TRBJ2-5	TRBD1	TGTGCCAGCAGCTCCCGAGACAGGGGACAAGAGACCCAGTACTTC	CASSSRDRGQETQYF
TRBV5-4	-	TRBJ1-4	-	TGTGCCAGCAGCAGCATTGGCAGGGAAAACGAAAAACTGTTTTTT	CASSSIGRENEKLFF
TRBV19	-	TRBJ2-2	-	TGTGCCAGTAGGACCGGGGACTCGAACACCGGGGAGCTGTTTTTT	CASRTGDSNTGELFF
TRBV5-1	-	TRBJ2-5	TRBD1	TGCGCCAGCAGCTTAACAGGGGGAAACCAAGAGACCCAGTACTTC	CASSLTGGNQETQYF
TRBV7-3	-	TRBJ2-2	TRBD2	TGTGCCAGCAGCTTAAAACTAGCGGAATCCGAAAACACCGGGGAGCTGTTTTTT	CASSLKLAESENTGELFF
TRBV14	-	TRBJ2-7	TRBD2	TGTGCCAGCAGCCTTAAACCGGGACTAGCACTCTACGAGCAGTGCTTC	CASSLKPGLALYEQCF
TRBV28	-	TRBJ2-1	-	TGTGCCAGCAGTTTCTTACCGGGACTCAGCCTGGGGGAGCAGTTCTTC	CASSFLPGLSLGEQFF
TRBV6-6	-	TRBJ1-2	-	TGTGCCAGCAGTTTAGCCTCGGGCTATGGCTACACCTTC	CASSLASGYGYTF
TRBV19	-	TRBJ1-2	TRBD1	TGTGCCAGTAGTAACAGGGGCCATGGCTACACCTTC	CASSNRGHGYTF
TRBV28	-	TRBJ2-7	-	TGTGCCAGCAAATTTGATCAGGGAAGATACGAGCAGTACTTC	CASKFDQGRYEQYF
TRBV14	-	TRBJ2-1	-	TGTGCCAGCAGCCAAGTACTAGTCATGGGTGAGCAGTTCTTC	CASSQVLVMGEQFF
TRBV9	-	TRBJ1-6	TRBD1	TGTGCCAGCAGCGACCGACAGGGTTCACCCCTCCACTTT	CASSDRQGSPLHF
TRBV5-4	-	TRBJ1-6	TRBD1	TGTGCCAGCAGCTTTGGACAGGGGGAAGACACCTATAATTCACCCCTCCACTTT	CASSFGQGEDTYNSPLHF
TRBV6-5	few	TRBJ1-1	-	TGTGCCAGCAGAAGACAGATCGGCACTGAAGCTTTCTTT	CASRRQIGTEAFF
TRBV7-2	-	TRBJ1-3	-	TGTGCCAGCAGCTTTAAATTGGCACACGGTATCGGGGGAAACACCATATATTTT	CASSFKLAHGIGGNTIYF
TRBV18	once	TRBJ2-1	-	TGTGCCAGCTCACAACAGGGTGCCCCCTACAATGAGCAGTTCTTC	CASSQQGAPYNEQFF
TRBV19	once	TRBJ1-5	-	TGTGCCAGTAGTAAGGCTGGTCCGGGTAAGCCCCAGCATTTT	CASSKAGPGKPQHF
TRBV5-1	-	TRBJ2-1	TRBD1	TGCGCCAGCAGTTATTACAGGGGGAATGAGCAGTTCTTC	CASSYYRGNEQFF
TRBV20-1	-	TRBJ2-7	-	TGCAGTGCTAGAGACGGGGGATACTTC	CSARDGGYF
TRBV7-8	once	TRBJ2-7	-	TGTGCCAGCAGCCCGACGTTCGTCTCTCTAGTGCAGTACTTC	CASSPTFVSLVQYF
TRBV13	-	TRBJ1-1	-	TGTGCCAGCAGCTTCGGGGAAAGGGACACTGAAGCTTTCTTT	CASSFGERDTEAFF
TRBV28	-	TRBJ2-7	TRBD2	TGTGCCAGCGAGAACCTCCTAGCGGGGGGGCTACCCTACGAGCAGTACTTC	CASENLLAGGLPYEQYF
TRBV5-4	-	TRBJ2-1	-	TGTGCCAGCAGCTTGGGTGGGAGCTCCTACAATGAGCAGTTCTTC	CASSLGGSSYNEQFF
TRBV4-3	-	TRBJ2-5	-	TGCGCCAGCAGCCAAGAGGCAGGGAGGGAGACCCAGTACTTC	CASSQEAGRETQYF
TRBV6-1	-	TRBJ1-1	TRBD1	TGTGCCAGCAGTGAGTCAGGACAGGGCTGGAACACTGAAGCTTTCTTT	CASSESGQGWNTEAFF
TRBV7-9	-	TRBJ1-1	-	TGTGCCAGCAGCCCCCAAAGCGGGAGCAACAGCGGGACTGAAGCTTTCTTT	CASSPQSGSNSGTEAFF
TRBV10-1	-	TRBJ2-7	TRBD2	TGCGCCCAACGCGCGGGAGGGCCTGGTTACGAGCAGTACTTC	CAQRAGGPGYEQYF